These 19 T cell receptor beta chains share one sample of origin, sequenced in a study of control samples from healthy donors and cancer patients. Sequencing used immunoSEQ multiplex PCR; TCRdb keeps in-frame clones, though not all of them. Among 130,000 or so clones, 90% were seen once, and the ten largest hold 2.5%. The sample was blood. The receptors stem from a man aged 40-49 years in good health.

The chain has TRBV12-5 and TRBJ1-1, with D unclear. The germline gives CDR1 LGHNT, CDR2 FRNRAP. Trimming stripped 9 bases from V and 0 bases from J, with 8 bases between. The CDR3 length is 12 residues. The CDR3 region is CASRPMNTEAFF. The CDR3 DNA sequence: TGTGCTAGCAGGCCGATGAACACTGAAGCTTTCTTT. The full variable domain, its missing parts supplied by reference TRBV12-5 and TRBJ1-1, is DARVTQTPRHKVTEMGQEVTMRCQPILGHNTVFWYRQTMMQGLELLAYFRNRAPLDDSGMPKDRFSAEMPDATLATLKIQPSEPRDSAVYFCASRPMNTEAFFGQGTRLTVV.

The chain has TRBV7-8 and TRBJ2-7; the D gene is possibly TRBD2 (5 bases). In germline, CDR1 is SGHVS, CDR2 FQNEAQ. CDR3 length equals 15 residues. V was trimmed by 9 bases and J by 6 bases, leaving 24 bases between them. The CDR3 bases are TGTGCCAGTGGGAGCCATTGGGAAGGCCGGGCCGAGCAGTACTTC. Amino acid sequence: CASGSHWEGRAEQYF.

The chain uses TRBV3-1 (or the pseudogene TRBV3-2) and TRBJ1-5; D is uncertain. Trimming left V 1 base short and J 6 bases short, with 16 bases between. The germline V gene encodes CDR1 LGHDT and CDR2 YNNKEL (reference sequence). The CDR3 contains 16 residues. Written as DNA, the CDR3 is TGTGCCAGCAGCCAAGGGAGCTTGGCCGGGCGTCAGCCCCAGCATTTT. Protein product: CASSQGSLAGRQPQHF.

V gene TRBV15 combines with J gene TRBJ2-3, with TRBD1 matching 7 bases. The CDR3 spans 16 residues. The germline gives CDR1 LNHNV, CDR2 YYDKDF (reference sequence). Losses at the gene ends were 3 bases for V and 1 base for J; bases not matched to a gene: 7. CDR3 DNA: TGTGCCACCAGCAGTGAACAGGGGTTAGGCACAGATACGCAGTATTTT. This gives the protein CATSSEQGLGTDTQYF.

This clone was seen a single time. V gene TRBV2 combines with J gene TRBJ2-3; 10 bases fit TRBD2. The ends lost 0 bases at V and 6 bases at J; junction bases unmatched: 6. CDR1 and CDR2 (germline): SNHLY, FYNNEI. This CDR3 is 16 amino acids long. CDR3 DNA: TGTGCCAGCAGTGAAGCTAGCGGGGGGCCAAGTGATACGCAGTATTTT. Translation: CASSEASGGPSDTQYF.

The chain uses TRBV25-1 and TRBJ1-2, with a possible D match to TRBD1 (6 bases). This CDR3 comprises 12 residues. V was clipped by 3 bases and J by 10 bases, with 12 bases between them. Germline V lookup: CDR1 MGHDK, CDR2 SYGVNS. The CDR3 sequence: CASSDRGLDYTF. DNA for the CDR3: TGTGCCAGCAGTGACAGGGGTCTAGACTACACCTTC.

The DNA of the CDR3 is TGTGCCAGCAACCATAGGCAGCTCAGAAACACCATATATTTT. This translates into CASNHRQLRNTIYF. The V gene is TRBV28, the J gene TRBJ1-3; D ambiguous. The V end was cut by 7 bases, the J end by 5 bases, with 15 bases between. CDR3 length equals 14 residues. Germline assignment: CDR1 MDHEN and CDR2 SYDVKM.

The chain combines TRBV2 with TRBJ2-2, with D maybe TRBD2 (6 bases). V lost 5 bases, J lost 6 bases, and 13 bases lay in between. The CDR3 extends over 14 amino acids. The germline V gene encodes CDR1 SNHLY and CDR2 FYNNEI. CDR3 amino acids: CASSFFRDSGELFF. The CDR3 region has the DNA TGTGCCAGCAGTTTCTTCAGGGACTCCGGGGAGCTGTTTTTT.

The rearrangement links TRBV3-1 (or the pseudogene TRBV3-2) to TRBJ2-1; TRBD2 matches 8 bases. The CDR3 contains 17 residues. Germline V gene sequence: CDR1 LGHDT, CDR2 YNNKEL (reference sequence). Germline trimming cut 1 base from V and 5 bases from J; bases unmatched to any gene: 10. The CDR3 here is CASSQGAGAKNNNEQFF. CDR3 nucleotides: TGTGCCAGCAGCCAAGGAGCGGGGGCCAAGAATAACAATGAGCAGTTCTTC.

This clone was observed a few times. V is TRBV12-3 or TRBV12-4 and J is TRBJ1-3, with D uncertain. The CDR3 runs to 13 residues. V lost 3 bases and J 1 base, leaving 4 bases between the germline ends. The CDR3 sequence: CASSLISGNTIYF. CDR3 in DNA: TGTGCCAGCAGTTTGATTTCTGGAAACACCATATATTTT.

The chain joins TRBV7-9 to TRBJ1-1; D might be TRBD1 (6 bases). Looked up from germline, CDR1 is SEHNR and CDR2 is FQNEAQ (reference sequence). The CDR3 has 15 amino acids. Trimming stripped 2 bases from V and 2 bases from J, with 12 bases between. The CDR3 DNA reads as TGTGCCAGCAGCTTACCTGAGGGGGGTAACACTGAAGCTTTCTTT. Translation gives CASSLPEGGNTEAFF.

This sequence joins TRBV19 and TRBJ2-7, with 12 bases lining up with TRBD2. Germline V lookup: CDR1 LNHDA, CDR2 SQIVND (reference sequence). V was clipped by 6 bases and J by 3 bases; unmatched bases: 6. The CDR3 is made up of 15 amino acids. In DNA, the CDR3 is TGTGCCAGTAGCACCACTAGCGGGGGGATCTACGAGCAGTACTTC. Amino acid sequence: CASSTTSGGIYEQYF.

The rearrangement uses TRBV24-1 and TRBJ2-5, with TRBD2 matching 8 bases. Germline V gives CDR1 KGHDR, CDR2 SFDVKD. Germline trimming cut 1 base from V and 3 bases from J; bases unmatched to any gene: 12. The CDR3 is made up of 18 amino acids. The CDR3 region is CATSDFRIAGKLKETQYF. DNA of the CDR3: TGTGCCACCAGTGATTTTAGGATAGCGGGAAAGCTCAAAGAGACCCAGTACTTC.

The rearrangement uses TRBV6-5 and TRBJ1-2; maybe TRBD1 (5 bases). Trimming left V 7 bases short and J 4 bases short, with 19 bases between. The germline V gene has CDR1 MNHEY and CDR2 SVGAGI. CDR3 length equals 15 residues. In nucleotides, the CDR3 is TGTGCCAGCAACTTGTCCTGGGGGTCGCGCTATGGCTACACCTTC. Its protein product is CASNLSWGSRYGYTF.

This sequence joins TRBV7-9 and TRBJ2-5; 8 bases agree with TRBD1. V lost 4 bases and J lost 5; bases outside the gene matches: 6. The CDR3 loop spans 14 amino acids. CDR1 is SEHNR and CDR2 is FQNEAQ in the germline V gene (reference sequence). CDR3: CASSSGTGGETQYF. The CDR3, as DNA: TGTGCCAGCAGCTCCGGGACAGGAGGCGAGACCCAGTACTTC.

The chain links TRBV28 to TRBJ1-1; D unresolved. Per germline, CDR1 MDHEN and CDR2 SYDVKM. This CDR3 is 14 amino acids long. With 3 bases removed from V and 7 bases from J, the gap between germline ends came to 15 bases. In nucleotides, the CDR3 is TGTGCCAGCAGTTTTGAAGCCGTGACGGGTGAAGCTTTCTTT. Protein product: CASSFEAVTGEAFF. The entire variable domain, with the rest obtained from reference TRBV28 and TRBJ1-1, is as follows: DVKVTQSSRYLVKRTGEKVFLECVQDMDHENMFWYRQDPGLGLRLIYFSYDVKMKEKGDIPEGYSVSREKKERFSLILESASTNQTSMYLCASSFEAVTGEAFFGQGTRLTVV.

V gene TRBV10-2 combines with J gene TRBJ2-7; 7 positions agree with TRBD1. From germline, CDR1 is WSHSY and CDR2 SAAADI. The junction had 34 bases not matched to a gene; V was cut back by 6 bases and J by 2 bases. This CDR3 region has 23 residues. The CDR3 loop is CASRNTGVYRVRGLPKKPYEQYF. Here the CDR3 DNA reads TGCGCCAGCAGGAATACAGGAGTTTATCGCGTCAGGGGGTTACCTAAAAAACCCTACGAGCAGTACTTC.

The V and J genes are TRBV7-9 and TRBJ1-4; D remains unclear. Per germline, CDR1 SEHNR and CDR2 FQNEAQ (reference sequence). Between the trimmed V and J ends, which lost 7 bases and 13 bases, there was a span of 16 bases. The CDR3 totals 12 residues. The CDR3 reads CASITREGTLFF. The CDR3 DNA reads TGTGCCAGCATTACAAGGGAAGGAACACTGTTTTTT.

The V call is TRBV19, the J call TRBJ1-6; D possibly corresponds to TRBD1 (6 bases). CDR3 length: 14 residues. From germline, CDR1 is LNHDA and CDR2 SQIVND (reference sequence). The V end was cut by 6 bases, the J end by 7 bases, with 13 bases between. The CDR3 region is CASSSTGLNSPLHF. CDR3 DNA sequence: TGTGCCAGTAGCTCCACAGGGTTAAATTCACCCCTCCACTTT.